What follows are 30 T cell receptor beta chains derived from one specimen sequenced in a study of T cell clones after liver transplantation. Sequenced by immunoSEQ multiplex PCR; TCRdb stores in-frame clones only, minus some. The sample records tens of thousands of clones, more than 70% being singletons. This specimen was CD4+ T cells from blood, taken 24 months after liver transplant. Source of these receptors: a human patient who received a liver transplant. The graft donor may account for some of the T cells.

The CDR3 spells CASRRGGSSYGYTF. DNA for the CDR3: TGTGCCAGCAGGCGCGGGGGCTCTAGCTATGGCTACACCTTC. The chain uses TRBV7-2 and TRBJ1-2, with D possibly matching TRBD1 (6 bases). V was shortened by 6 bases and J by 4 bases, with 15 bases between the two germline ends. The CDR3 consists of 14 residues. Germline loops: CDR1 SGHTA, CDR2 FQGNSA.

This chain links TRBV9 with TRBJ2-7, with 10 bases identical to TRBD2. V trimming: 0 bases; J trimming: 4 bases; junction bases outside the gene matches: 1. The length of the CDR3 is 14 residues. CDR1 and CDR2 (germline): SGDLS, YYNGEE. The CDR3 region is CASSVASGSYEQYF. The CDR3 DNA is TGTGCCAGCAGCGTAGCTAGCGGGAGTTACGAGCAGTACTTC.

Regarding this clone: The junction and the germline gene differ at one end; a read error may be behind it. The chain combines TRBV10-3 with TRBJ2-3, with a possible D match to TRBD1 (5 bases). Germline CDR1 ENHRY, CDR2 SYGVKD. This CDR3 spans 16 amino acids. This CDR3 reads CAVRDFLAGNTDTQYF. The CDR3 DNA reads TGTGCCGTCAGAGACTTTTTGGCAGGGAACACAGATACGCAGTATTTT.

The rearrangement uses TRBV5-1 and TRBJ2-3; D may be TRBD1 (6 bases). CDR3 length equals 14 residues. Looked up from germline, CDR1 is SGHRS and CDR2 is YFSETQ. Trimming removed 4 bases at V and 4 bases at J, with 13 bases between. The CDR3 loop reads CASSPRTDSDTQYF. CDR3 nucleotide sequence: TGCGCCAGCAGCCCCAGGACAGACTCAGATACGCAGTATTTT.

The chain has TRBV18 and TRBJ2-5, with 7 bases identical to TRBD2. The J call is uncertain, as TRBJ2-7 better fits the DNA end. The CDR3 loop spans 14 amino acids. In germline, CDR1 is KGHSH, CDR2 LQKENI. The CDR3 reads CASSPPLRGNEQYF. DNA of the CDR3: TGTGCCAGCTCACCACCTTTGCGGGGGAACGAGCAGTACTTC.

This chain links TRBV2 with TRBJ1-1; a weak D match, TRBD1 (5 bases). CDR3 length: 15 residues. From germline, CDR1 is SNHLY and CDR2 FYNNEI. The V gene lost 7 bases and the J gene lost 2 bases, with 17 bases spanning the gap. The CDR3 sequence: CASIKGPTTNTEAFF. The DNA for the CDR3 is TGTGCCAGCATTAAGGGGCCGACTACTAACACTGAAGCTTTCTTT.

This chain joins TRBV5-1 and TRBJ1-4; 9 nucleotides align to TRBD1. Trimming at V came to 4 bases and at J to 8 bases, leaving 9 bases not matched to a gene. The CDR3 covers 15 residues. Germline CDR1 reads SGHRS; CDR2 reads YFSETQ. CDR3 loop: CASSPYPGQGEKLFF. The CDR3 nucleotides are TGCGCCAGCAGCCCCTACCCGGGACAGGGCGAAAAACTGTTTTTT.

The J gene is TRBJ1-3, the V gene TRBV18; D perhaps matches TRBD1 (6 bases). With 6 bases removed from V and 0 bases from J, the gap between germline ends came to 9 bases. Germline loops: CDR1 KGHSH, CDR2 LQKENI. The CDR3 covers 14 residues. The chain's CDR3 is CASSTGLSGNTIYF. Here the CDR3 DNA reads TGTGCCAGCTCCACAGGGCTCTCTGGAAACACCATATATTTT.

Only one count was recorded for this clone. The rearrangement links TRBV27 to TRBJ1-1, with D unclear. Germline V lookup: CDR1 MNHEY, CDR2 SMNVEV (reference sequence). Trimming took off 8 bases at V and 1 base at J, with 5 bases between the two ends. The CDR3 is 11 residues long. The CDR3 loop is CASHSNTEAFF. The CDR3 coding sequence is TGTGCCAGCCATTCGAACACTGAAGCTTTCTTT.

This clone was recorded once. The chain recombines TRBV18 with TRBJ1-1, with TRBD1 matching 7 bases. The CDR3 totals 17 residues. V dropped 3 bases and J dropped 0; count of bases not matched to a gene: 10. The germline CDR1 and CDR2 sequences are KGHSH and LQKENI. CDR3 region: CASSPPGTAIMNTEAFF. The CDR3 coding sequence is TGTGCCAGCTCACCGCCAGGGACAGCAATCATGAACACTGAAGCTTTCTTT.

Only a few counts were recorded for this clone. The CDR3 reads CASSLRAPAEAFF. Written as DNA, the CDR3 is TGTGCCAGCAGTTTACGGGCGCCGGCTGAAGCTTTCTTT. The chain carries TRBV27 and TRBJ1-1; D unresolved. Looked up from germline, CDR1 is MNHEY and CDR2 is SMNVEV (reference sequence). V dropped 2 bases and J dropped 6 bases, with 10 bases sitting between them. The CDR3 loop spans 13 amino acids.

This clone was recorded once. This chain connects TRBV7-9 to TRBJ1-1; unclear D gene. V gave up 5 bases and J gave up 1 base, with 5 bases separating them. Germline V gene lookup returns CDR1 SEHNR and CDR2 FQNEAQ (reference sequence). The CDR3 is made up of 12 amino acids. The CDR3 region has the DNA TGTGCCAGCAGCCGAACGAACACTGAAGCTTTCTTT. Translating it yields CASSRTNTEAFF.

This chain links TRBV7-9 with TRBJ2-7; possible D gene TRBD2, 5 bases. Between the trimmed V and J ends, which lost 5 bases and 4 bases, there was a span of 15 bases. CDR1 SEHNR and CDR2 FQNEAQ come from the germline V gene (reference sequence). The CDR3 length is 14 residues. The CDR3 loop is CASSLGKGAYEQYF. The DNA of the CDR3 is TGTGCCAGCAGCCTCGGGAAGGGAGCTTACGAGCAGTACTTC.

This clone was picked up one time. The chain couples TRBV5-5 to TRBJ1-2, with TRBD1 as a possible D gene (6 bases). This CDR3 comprises 16 residues. The germline V and J ends were trimmed by 3 bases and 2 bases, with 17 bases remaining between them. Germline V gene sequence: CDR1 SGHKS, CDR2 YYEKEE (reference sequence). CDR3 DNA sequence: TGTGCCAGCAGCTCGACGTTCCAGGGGTCGAACTATGGCTACACCTTC. Its translation is CASSSTFQGSNYGYTF.

The V and J genes are TRBV11-1 and TRBJ2-7, with D perhaps TRBD1 or TRBD2 (6 bases each). Germline V lookup: CDR1 SGHAT, CDR2 FQDESV (reference sequence). Trimming shortened V by 2 bases and J by 2 bases, and 10 bases separated the two germline ends. The CDR3 covers 14 residues. The CDR3 region has the DNA TGTGCCAGCAGCTTATCGGGGGCCCCCTACGAGCAGTACTTC. Translating it yields CASSLSGAPYEQYF.

The chain recombines TRBV18 with TRBJ1-5, with a possible D match to TRBD1 (6 bases). This CDR3 is built from 17 residues. Trimming left V 6 bases short and J 2 bases short, with 20 bases between. CDR1 is KGHSH, CDR2 LQKENI, per germline. The CDR3 is CASSTRTEGGGNQPQHF. CDR3 DNA sequence: TGTGCCAGCTCCACACGGACAGAAGGAGGTGGCAATCAGCCCCAGCATTTT.

The chain is built from TRBV7-9 and TRBJ2-5; TRBD2 agrees at 8 bases. This CDR3 has 15 residues. Germline values: CDR1 SEHNR, CDR2 FQNEAQ (reference sequence). V lost 5 bases to trimming and J lost 4 bases; unmatched junction nucleotides: 9. Here the CDR3 DNA reads TGTGCCAGCAGCCCCCCAGGGGCGGGGGGAGAGACCCAGTACTTC. As protein: CASSPPGAGGETQYF.

The chain employs TRBV18 and TRBJ2-7; D gene uncertain. This CDR3 spans 13 amino acids. Trimming left V 3 bases short and J 7 bases short, with 13 bases between. The V gene's germline CDR1 is KGHSH and CDR2 LQKENI. The CDR3 DNA follows: TGTGCCAGCTCACCCCGGACGACTGAAGAGCAGTACTTC. It is translated as CASSPRTTEEQYF.

This chain links TRBV6-1 with TRBJ1-5; 10 bases fit TRBD1. The CDR3 is 14 residues long. J was trimmed by 7 bases and V by 6 bases; bases with no gene match: 6. Germline CDR1 is MNHNS and CDR2 is SASEGT. The DNA of the CDR3 is TGTGCCAGCAGGGGGACAGGGGTCGGGCAGCCCCAGCATTTT. As protein: CASRGTGVGQPQHF.

The J gene is TRBJ2-5, the V gene TRBV11-2; perhaps TRBD1 as D (5 bases). From germline, CDR1 is SGHAT and CDR2 FQNNGV. The CDR3 has 15 amino acids. V was cut by 5 bases and J by 2 bases, with 15 bases left in between. CDR3 residues: CASSPRTNIQETQYF. Written as DNA, the CDR3 is TGTGCCAGCAGCCCCCGGACAAACATACAAGAGACCCAGTACTTC.

This chain links TRBV18 with TRBJ2-4, with D perhaps matching TRBD1 (5 bases). With 3 bases removed from V and 5 bases from J, the gap between germline ends came to 11 bases. This CDR3 spans 14 amino acids. Germline CDR1 reads KGHSH; CDR2 reads LQKENI. CDR3: CASSPRIGENIQYF. For the CDR3, the DNA is TGTGCCAGCTCACCCCGAATAGGGGAAAACATTCAGTACTTC.

This chain connects TRBV28 to TRBJ2-5; 11 bases line up with TRBD2. The tail of the sequence fits TRBJ2-7 better, so the J call may be wrong. From germline, CDR1 is MDHEN and CDR2 SYDVKM. The CDR3 runs to 14 residues. The CDR3 DNA follows: TGTGCCAGCATAAGGTCTAGCGGGAGGAACGAGCAGTACTTC. It translates to CASIRSSGRNEQYF.

The J gene is TRBJ2-2, the V gene TRBV30; 8 positions agree with TRBD1. V shed 1 base, J shed 5 bases, and the junction held 3 bases outside the gene matches. The CDR3 covers 14 residues. Germline V gene lookup returns CDR1 GTSNPN and CDR2 SVGIG (reference sequence). For the CDR3, the DNA is TGTGCCTGGAGTGGACAGGGGCCTACCGGGGAGCTGTTTTTT. It is translated as CAWSGQGPTGELFF. Variable domain in full (rest from reference TRBV30 and TRBJ2-2): SQTIHQWPATLVQPVGSPLSLECTVEGTSNPNLYWYRQAAGRGLQLLFYSVGIGQISSEVPQNLSASRPQDRQFILSSKKLLLSDSGFYLCAWSGQGPTGELFFGEGSRLTVL.

The chain uses TRBV19 and TRBJ1-1; D is possibly TRBD1 (5 bases). Trimming pared 7 bases from V and 3 bases from J, leaving 18 bases between. CDR3 length equals 15 residues. From germline, CDR1 is LNHDA and CDR2 SQIVND (reference sequence). The CDR3 loop reads CASIPPGGGDTEAFF. CDR3 DNA sequence: TGTGCCAGTATCCCCCCCGGGGGAGGGGACACTGAAGCTTTCTTT.

V is TRBV27 and J is TRBJ2-1, with TRBD1 matching over 7 bases. The germline V gene has CDR1 MNHEY and CDR2 SMNVEV (reference sequence). This CDR3 has 13 residues. The trim removed 6 bases at V and 4 bases at J, leaving 3 bases unmatched. The CDR3 DNA reads TGTGCCAGCAGATACAGGGGTTACAATGAGCAGTTCTTC. Translating it yields CASRYRGYNEQFF.

This clone was detected a few times. The chain employs TRBV28 and TRBJ1-3, with 8 bases aligning to TRBD1. The germline V gene has CDR1 MDHEN and CDR2 SYDVKM. Germline trimming cut 4 bases from V and 1 base from J; bases unmatched to any gene: 9. CDR3 length: 17 residues. CDR3 amino acids: CASSYFGQGRSGNTIYF. The CDR3 nucleotides read TGTGCCAGCAGTTACTTCGGACAGGGACGATCTGGAAACACCATATATTTT.

This chain uses TRBV5-6 with TRBJ2-7; a possible D gene is TRBD1 (6 bases). The germline V and J ends were trimmed by 2 bases and 2 bases, with 8 bases remaining between them. The CDR3 is 13 amino acids. Germline CDR1 SGHDT, CDR2 YYEEEE. The CDR3 sequence is CASSFGQPYEQYF. The CDR3 DNA reads as TGTGCCAGCAGCTTCGGACAGCCCTACGAGCAGTACTTC.

J is TRBJ1-2 and V is TRBV25-1; D ambiguous. Germline V gives CDR1 MGHDK, CDR2 SYGVNS. Trimming shortened V by 2 bases and J by 4 bases, and 5 bases separated the two germline ends. This CDR3 comprises 12 residues. The CDR3 DNA reads TGTGCCAGCAGTGAACAGCCCTATGGCTACACCTTC. Protein: CASSEQPYGYTF.

This chain links TRBV7-7 with TRBJ2-1; 8 bases match TRBD1. V lost 3 bases to trimming and J lost 8 bases; unmatched junction nucleotides: 9. The CDR3 is made up of 15 amino acids. Germline V CDR1 and CDR2: SSHAT, FNYEAQ (reference sequence). In DNA, the CDR3 is TGTGCCAGCAGCTTCGGGACAGGCGTCGGGGATGAGCAGTTCTTC. This encodes CASSFGTGVGDEQFF.

The chain combines TRBV19 with TRBJ1-5; D call uncertain. Germline V lookup: CDR1 LNHDA, CDR2 SQIVND (reference sequence). Trimming removed 3 bases from V and 0 bases from J, with 12 bases in between. The CDR3 spans 16 residues. In DNA, the CDR3 is TGTGCCAGTAGTATTAGTAGGGTTGATAGCAATCAGCCCCAGCATTTT. It is translated as CASSISRVDSNQPQHF.